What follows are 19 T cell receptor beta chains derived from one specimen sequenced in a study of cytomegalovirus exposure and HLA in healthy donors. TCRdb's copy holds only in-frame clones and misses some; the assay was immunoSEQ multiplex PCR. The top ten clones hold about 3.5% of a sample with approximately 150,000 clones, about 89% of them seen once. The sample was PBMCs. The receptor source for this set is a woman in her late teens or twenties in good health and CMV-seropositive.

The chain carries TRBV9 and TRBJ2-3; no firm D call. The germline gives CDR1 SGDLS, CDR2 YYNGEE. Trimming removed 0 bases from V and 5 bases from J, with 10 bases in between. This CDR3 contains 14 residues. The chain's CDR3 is CASSVGRAVDTQYF. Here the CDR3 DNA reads TGTGCCAGCAGCGTAGGCCGCGCGGTAGATACGCAGTATTTT. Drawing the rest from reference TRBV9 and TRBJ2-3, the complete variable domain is DSGVTQTPKHLITATGQRVTLRCSPRSGDLSVYWYQQSLDQGLQFLIQYYNGEERAKGNILERFSAQQFPDLHSELNLSSLELGDSALYFCASSVGRAVDTQYFGPGTRLTVL.

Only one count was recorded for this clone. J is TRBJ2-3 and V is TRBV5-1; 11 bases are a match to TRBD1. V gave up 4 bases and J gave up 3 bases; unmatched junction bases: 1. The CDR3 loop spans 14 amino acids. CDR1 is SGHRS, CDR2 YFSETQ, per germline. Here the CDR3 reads CASSRDRGTDTQYF. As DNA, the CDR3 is TGCGCCAGCAGCCGGGACAGGGGGACAGATACGCAGTATTTT.

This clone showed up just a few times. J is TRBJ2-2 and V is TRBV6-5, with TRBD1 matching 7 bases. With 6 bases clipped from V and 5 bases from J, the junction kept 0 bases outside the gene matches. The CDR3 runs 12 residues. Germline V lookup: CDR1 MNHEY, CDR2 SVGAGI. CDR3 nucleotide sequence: TGTGCCAGCAGACAGGGGACCGGGGAGCTGTTTTTT. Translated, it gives CASRQGTGELFF.

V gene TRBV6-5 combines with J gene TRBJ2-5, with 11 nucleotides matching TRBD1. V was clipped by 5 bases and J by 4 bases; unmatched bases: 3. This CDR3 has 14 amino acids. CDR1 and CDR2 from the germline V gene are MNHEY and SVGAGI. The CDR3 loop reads CASSKDRGPETQYF. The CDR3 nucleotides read TGTGCCAGCAGTAAGGACAGGGGGCCAGAGACCCAGTACTTC.

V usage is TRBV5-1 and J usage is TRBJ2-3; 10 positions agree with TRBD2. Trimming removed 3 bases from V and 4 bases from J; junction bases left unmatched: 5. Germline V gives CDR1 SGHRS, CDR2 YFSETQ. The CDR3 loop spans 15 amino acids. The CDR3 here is CASSSVAGGADTQYF. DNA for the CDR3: TGCGCCAGCAGCTCAGTAGCGGGAGGCGCAGATACGCAGTATTTT.

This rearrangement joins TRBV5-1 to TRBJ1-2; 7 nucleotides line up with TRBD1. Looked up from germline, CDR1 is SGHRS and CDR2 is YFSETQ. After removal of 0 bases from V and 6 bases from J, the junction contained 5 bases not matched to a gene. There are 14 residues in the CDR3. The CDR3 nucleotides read TGCGCCAGCAGCTTGGGGGGACAGATAGATGGCTACACCTTC. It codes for CASSLGGQIDGYTF.

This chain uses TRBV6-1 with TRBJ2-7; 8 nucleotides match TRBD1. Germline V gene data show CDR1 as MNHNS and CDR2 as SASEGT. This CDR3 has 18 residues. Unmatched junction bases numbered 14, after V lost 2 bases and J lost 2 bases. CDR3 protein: CASSEQSGGATTTYEQYF. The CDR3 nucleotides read TGTGCCAGCAGTGAACAGTCAGGGGGCGCGACTACGACCTACGAGCAGTACTTC.

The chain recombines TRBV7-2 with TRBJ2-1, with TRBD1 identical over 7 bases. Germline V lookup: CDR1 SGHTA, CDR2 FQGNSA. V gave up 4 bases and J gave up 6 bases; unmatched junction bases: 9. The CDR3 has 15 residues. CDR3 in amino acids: CASSSSGTAGNEQFF. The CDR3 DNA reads TGTGCCAGCAGCTCCTCCGGGACAGCAGGCAATGAGCAGTTCTTC.

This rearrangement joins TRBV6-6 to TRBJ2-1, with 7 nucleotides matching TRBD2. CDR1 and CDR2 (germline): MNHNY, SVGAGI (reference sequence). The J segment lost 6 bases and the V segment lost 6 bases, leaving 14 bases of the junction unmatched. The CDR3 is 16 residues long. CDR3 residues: CASRHHRSGARNEQFF. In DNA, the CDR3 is TGTGCCAGCAGGCACCACCGAAGCGGGGCCCGCAATGAGCAGTTCTTC.

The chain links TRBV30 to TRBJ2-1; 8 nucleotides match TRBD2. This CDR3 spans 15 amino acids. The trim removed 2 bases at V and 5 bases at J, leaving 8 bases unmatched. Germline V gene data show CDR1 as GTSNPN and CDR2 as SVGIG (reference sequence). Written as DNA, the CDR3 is TGTGCCTGGAGTAACGGTCTAGCGGGCAACAATGAGCAGTTCTTC. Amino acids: CAWSNGLAGNNEQFF.

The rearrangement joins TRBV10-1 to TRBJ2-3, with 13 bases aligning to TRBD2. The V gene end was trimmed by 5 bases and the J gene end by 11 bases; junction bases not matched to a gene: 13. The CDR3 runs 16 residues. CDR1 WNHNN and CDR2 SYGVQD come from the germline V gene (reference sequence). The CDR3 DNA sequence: TGCGCCAGCAGTACCCAGAGGACTAGCGGGAGAGGGGAGCAGTATTTT. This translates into CASSTQRTSGRGEQYF.

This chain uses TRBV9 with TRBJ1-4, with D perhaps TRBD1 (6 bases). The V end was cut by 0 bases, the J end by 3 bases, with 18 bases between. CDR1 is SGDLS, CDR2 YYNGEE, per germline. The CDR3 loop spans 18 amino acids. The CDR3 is CASSVENGPGGPNEKLFF. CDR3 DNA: TGTGCCAGCAGCGTAGAGAACGGCCCGGGGGGCCCTAATGAAAAACTGTTTTTT.

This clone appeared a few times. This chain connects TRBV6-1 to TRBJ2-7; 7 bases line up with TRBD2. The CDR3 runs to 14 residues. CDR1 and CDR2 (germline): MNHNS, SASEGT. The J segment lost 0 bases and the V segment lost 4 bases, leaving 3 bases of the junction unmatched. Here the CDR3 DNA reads TGTGCCAGCAGTGTCCTAGCGGACTCCTACGAGCAGTACTTC. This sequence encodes CASSVLADSYEQYF.

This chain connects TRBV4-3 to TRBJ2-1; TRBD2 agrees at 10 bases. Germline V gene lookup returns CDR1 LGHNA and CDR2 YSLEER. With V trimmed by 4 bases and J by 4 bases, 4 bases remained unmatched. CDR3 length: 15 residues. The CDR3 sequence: CASSRGLAMYNEQFF. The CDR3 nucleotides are TGCGCCAGCAGCCGGGGACTAGCGATGTACAATGAGCAGTTCTTC.

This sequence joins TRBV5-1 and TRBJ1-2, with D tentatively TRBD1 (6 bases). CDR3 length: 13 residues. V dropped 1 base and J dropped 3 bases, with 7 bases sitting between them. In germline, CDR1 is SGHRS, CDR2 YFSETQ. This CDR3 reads CASSLKGDYGYTF. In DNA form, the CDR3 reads TGCGCCAGCAGCTTGAAGGGGGACTATGGCTACACCTTC.

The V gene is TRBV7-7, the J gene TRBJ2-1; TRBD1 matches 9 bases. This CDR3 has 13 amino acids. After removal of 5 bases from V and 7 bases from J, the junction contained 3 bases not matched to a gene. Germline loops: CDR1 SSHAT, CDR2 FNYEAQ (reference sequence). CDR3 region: CASSIGQGNEQFF. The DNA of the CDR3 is TGTGCCAGCAGCATCGGACAGGGGAATGAGCAGTTCTTC.

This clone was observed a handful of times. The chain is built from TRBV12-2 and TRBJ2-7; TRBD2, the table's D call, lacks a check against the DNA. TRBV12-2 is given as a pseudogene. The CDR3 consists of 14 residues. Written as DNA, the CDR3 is TGTGCAAGTCGCTTGGGTAGCGGGAGGCACGAGCAGTACTTC. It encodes CASRLGSGRHEQYF.

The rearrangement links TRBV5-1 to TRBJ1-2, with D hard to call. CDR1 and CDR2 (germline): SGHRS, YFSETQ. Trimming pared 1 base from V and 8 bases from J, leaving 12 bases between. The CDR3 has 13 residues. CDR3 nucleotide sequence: TGCGCCAGCAGCTTGAATTCCATGAGGGGCTACACCTTC. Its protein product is CASSLNSMRGYTF.

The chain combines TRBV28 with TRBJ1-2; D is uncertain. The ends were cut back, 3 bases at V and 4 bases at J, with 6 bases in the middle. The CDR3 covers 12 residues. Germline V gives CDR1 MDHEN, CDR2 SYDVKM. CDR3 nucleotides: TGTGCCAGCAGTTTCTCGCGCTATGGCTACACCTTC. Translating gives CASSFSRYGYTF.